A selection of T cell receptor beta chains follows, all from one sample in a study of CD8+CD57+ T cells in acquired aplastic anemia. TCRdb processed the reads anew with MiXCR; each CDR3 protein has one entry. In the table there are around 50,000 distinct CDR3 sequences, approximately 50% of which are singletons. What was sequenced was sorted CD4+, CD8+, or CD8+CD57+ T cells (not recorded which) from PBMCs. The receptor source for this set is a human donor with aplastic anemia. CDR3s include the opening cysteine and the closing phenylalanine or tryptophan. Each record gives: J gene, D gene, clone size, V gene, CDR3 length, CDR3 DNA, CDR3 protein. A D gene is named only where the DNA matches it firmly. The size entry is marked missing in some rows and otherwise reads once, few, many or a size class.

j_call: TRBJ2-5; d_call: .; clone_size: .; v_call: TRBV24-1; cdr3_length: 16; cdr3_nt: TGTGCCACCAGTGATTCCAGGGGCCCTTTCCAAGAGACCCAGTACTTC; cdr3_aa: CATSDSRGPFQETQYF
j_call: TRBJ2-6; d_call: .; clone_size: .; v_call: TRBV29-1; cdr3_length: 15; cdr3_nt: TGCAGCGTTGGAGTGGGGGGCTCTGGGGCCAACGTCCTGACTTTC; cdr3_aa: CSVGVGGSGANVLTF
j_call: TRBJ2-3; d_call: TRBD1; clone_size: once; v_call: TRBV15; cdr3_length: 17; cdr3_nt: TGTGCCACCAGCAGAGAGAGGGCAGGGGGAACGACAGATACGCAGTATTTT; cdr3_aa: CATSRERAGGTTDTQYF
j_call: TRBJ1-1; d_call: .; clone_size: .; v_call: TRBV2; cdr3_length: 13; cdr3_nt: TGTGCCAGCAGTGTTAACAGAAACACTGAAGCTTTCTTT; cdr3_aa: CASSVNRNTEAFF
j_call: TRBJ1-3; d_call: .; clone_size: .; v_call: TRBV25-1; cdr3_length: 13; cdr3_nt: TGTGCCAGCAGTGGCGGGAATGGAAACACCATATATTTT; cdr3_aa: CASSGGNGNTIYF
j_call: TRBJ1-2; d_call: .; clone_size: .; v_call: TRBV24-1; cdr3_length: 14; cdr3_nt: TGTGCCACCAGTGATTCCGGGGTAGTGGGAGGCTACACCTTC; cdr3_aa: CATSDSGVVGGYTF
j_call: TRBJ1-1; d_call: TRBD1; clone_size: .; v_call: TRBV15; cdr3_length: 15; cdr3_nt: TGTGCCACCAGCAGACGTACACAGGGGGGCACTGAAGCTTTCTTT; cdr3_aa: CATSRRTQGGTEAFF
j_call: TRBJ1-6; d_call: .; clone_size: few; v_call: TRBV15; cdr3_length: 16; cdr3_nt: TGTGCCACCAGCAGAGATCCGGTCAGGGCAGGATCACCCCTCCACTTT; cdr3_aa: CATSRDPVRAGSPLHF
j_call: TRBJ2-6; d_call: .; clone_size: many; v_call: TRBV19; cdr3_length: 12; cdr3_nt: TGTGCCAGTAGGGCTGGGGCCAACGTCCTGACTTTC; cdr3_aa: CASRAGANVLTF
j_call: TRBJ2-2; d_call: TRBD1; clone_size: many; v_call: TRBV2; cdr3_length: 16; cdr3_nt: TGTGCCACCATCTCTGTCGACAGGGGAAGGACCGGGGAGCTGTTTTTT; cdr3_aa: CATISVDRGRTGELFF
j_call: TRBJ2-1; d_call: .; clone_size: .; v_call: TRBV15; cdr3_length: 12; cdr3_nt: TGTGCCACCAGCAGAGAGGTGAATGAGCAGTTCTTC; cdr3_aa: CATSREVNEQFF
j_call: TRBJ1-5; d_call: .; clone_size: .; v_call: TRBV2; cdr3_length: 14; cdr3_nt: TGTGCCAGCAGAGGATACAGGGCAGATCAGCCCCAGCATTTT; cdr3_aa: CASRGYRADQPQHF
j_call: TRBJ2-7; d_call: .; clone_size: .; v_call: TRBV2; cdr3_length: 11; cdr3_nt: TGTGCCAGCAGTGTCTACCACGAGCAGTACTTC; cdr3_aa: CASSVYHEQYF